These T cell receptor beta chains were read from a single sample in a study of monozygotic twins with cystic fibrosis. TCRdb's table, derived via immunoSEQ multiplex PCR, lists solely in-frame clones and lacks some. Of around 26,000 clones in the sample, approximately 96% were seen once. Material: blood. The receptors were gathered from a girl aged 2-10 years with cystic fibrosis. Both conserved end residues are part of each CDR3. D genes are given only for firm matches. The size entry is marked missing in some rows and otherwise reads once, few, many or a size class.

TRBV28	NA	TRBD2	TRBJ2-3	TGTGCCAGCAGTGATAGCGGGTGGGGAGATACGCAGTATTTT	CASSDSGWGDTQYF
TRBV28	NA	NA	TRBJ1-4	TGTGCCAGCAGTGAATGGCAGGGAGGAGAAAAACTGTTTTTT	CASSEWQGGEKLFF
TRBV11-2	NA	NA	TRBJ2-2	TGTGCCAGCAGCTTAGGTCGGGGAGTTACCACCGGGGAGCTGTTTTTT	CASSLGRGVTTGELFF
TRBV5-6	NA	NA	TRBJ2-3	TGTGCCAGCAGCTTCCAGGGGCTGACAGATACGCAGTATTTT	CASSFQGLTDTQYF
TRBV27	NA	NA	TRBJ2-7	TGTGCCAGCAGTTTATCGGGGGAGCAGTACTTC	CASSLSGEQYF
TRBV28	once	NA	TRBJ1-5	TGTGCCAGCAGTCCGGCATTAGGGGGAGGCAATCAGCCCCAGCATTTT	CASSPALGGGNQPQHF
TRBV7-2	NA	NA	TRBJ1-3	TGTGCCAGCAGCGCTGGCAGAGTTTCTGGAAACACCATATATTTT	CASSAGRVSGNTIYF
TRBV28	NA	TRBD1	TRBJ1-1	TGTGCCAGCAGTCGGACAGGGCCCACTGAAGCTTTCTTT	CASSRTGPTEAFF
TRBV2	NA	TRBD2	TRBJ2-1	TGTGCCAGCAGCTTAGCGGGGCCCCTCTCCTACAATGAGCAGTTCTTC	CASSLAGPLSYNEQFF
TRBV7-9	NA	TRBD1	TRBJ1-2	TGTGCCAGCAGCTTAGCTCAGGGGGCGCGGGGCTACACCTTC	CASSLAQGARGYTF
TRBV10-3	NA	NA	TRBJ2-4	TGTGCCATCAGTGAACAGGTTCTGATAGCCAAAAACATTCAGTACTTC	CAISEQVLIAKNIQYF